The 18 T cell receptor beta chains in this list originate from one sample, sequenced in a study of T cells in Graves' hyperthyroidism and ophthalmopathy. Researchers amplified the TCR beta CDR3 regions from RNA transcripts. HTBI primers were the set used in a first-round RT-PCR of the TCR CDR3. TCRdb re-called the multiplex PCR reads with MiXCR, one entry per CDR3 protein. The table has 650,000 to 750,000 distinct CDR3 sequences, around 15% seen once; the top ten hold about 9.4%. The specimen was blood. All receptors derive from a young woman with Graves' hyperthyroidism.

This clonotype appeared a single time. V gene TRBV12-3 or TRBV12-4 combines with J gene TRBJ1-6; D unresolved. The CDR3 is 15 amino acids. V lost 3 bases and J lost 6, with 12 bases in between. DNA for the CDR3: TGTGCCAGCAGTTTTACAAGAATATCTAATTCACCCCTCCACTTT. This gives the protein CASSFTRISNSPLHF.

This rearrangement joins TRBV29-1 to TRBJ1-1; 8 bases fit TRBD1. Germline lookup yields CDR1 SQVTM and CDR2 ANQGSEA. This CDR3 spans 12 amino acids. V lost 6 bases, J lost 6 bases, and 6 bases stayed unmatched. CDR3 residues: CSVILQGAEAFF. CDR3 nucleotides: TGCAGCGTCATCCTACAGGGGGCTGAAGCTTTCTTT. Complete variable domain (other parts from reference TRBV29-1 and TRBJ1-1): SAVISQKPSRDICQRGTSLTIQCQVDSQVTMMFWYRQQPGQSLTLIATANQGSEATYESGFVIDKFPISRPNLTFSTLTVSNMSPEDSSIYLCSVILQGAEAFFGQGTRLTVV.

There are a few counts of this clonotype. J is TRBJ2-1 and V is TRBV7-6; D uncertain. Germline CDR1 is SGHVS and CDR2 is FNYEAQ. The CDR3 has 16 residues. With 7 bases removed from V and 0 bases from J, the gap between germline ends came to 16 bases. CDR3 sequence: CASTSWDSSSYNEQFF. DNA for the CDR3: TGTGCCAGCACCTCCTGGGATTCTAGCTCCTACAATGAGCAGTTCTTC.

The J gene is TRBJ2-1, the V gene TRBV24-1; 11 bases map to TRBD2. CDR1 is KGHDR, CDR2 SFDVKD, per germline. Unmatched junction bases numbered 9, after V lost 4 bases and J lost 2 bases. This CDR3 comprises 18 residues. The CDR3 sequence: CATSDSGTSGGPYNEQFF. The CDR3 nucleotides are TGTGCCACCAGTGACTCCGGGACTAGCGGAGGCCCCTACAATGAGCAGTTCTTC.

This chain links TRBV5-6 with TRBJ2-5; 10 bases are shared with TRBD2. V shed 0 bases and J 5 bases; nucleotides not matched to a gene: 10. The CDR3 is made up of 17 amino acids. Germline CDR1 reads SGHDT; CDR2 reads YYEEEE. The CDR3 here is CASSLGLQLAGAETQYF. For the CDR3, the DNA is TGTGCCAGCAGCTTGGGCCTCCAGCTAGCGGGAGCGGAGACCCAGTACTTC.

This sequence joins TRBV7-9 and TRBJ2-7; D may be TRBD2 (6 bases). This CDR3 is built from 15 residues. CDR1 and CDR2 from the germline V gene are SEHNR and FQNEAQ (reference sequence). With 5 bases removed from V and 2 bases from J, the gap between germline ends came to 16 bases. The CDR3 spells CASSPGTWGPYEQYF. The CDR3 coding sequence is TGTGCCAGCAGCCCCGGGACTTGGGGACCCTACGAGCAGTACTTC.

This clonotype was seen ten or more times. The chain recombines TRBV6-1 with TRBJ1-4; D call uncertain. V was shortened by 5 bases and J by 5 bases, with 12 bases between the two germline ends. CDR3 length: 14 amino acids. Germline assignment: CDR1 MNHNS and CDR2 SASEGT. The CDR3 bases are TGTGCCAGCAGTTTTAGGTTAGGAAATGAAAAACTGTTTTTT. Translation gives CASSFRLGNEKLFF.

This chain uses TRBV4-3 with TRBJ2-3; D is possibly TRBD1 (5 bases). The CDR3 is 15 residues long. The germline gives CDR1 LGHNA, CDR2 YSLEER. V lost 0 bases and J lost 5, with 12 bases in between. CDR3 sequence (DNA): TGCGCCAGCAGCCAAGATCAGGGTTGGGGAGATACGCAGTATTTT. Its protein product is CASSQDQGWGDTQYF.

This clonotype was found a few times. This rearrangement joins TRBV18 to TRBJ1-1; TRBD1 matches at 7 bases. CDR3 size: 16 residues. Losses at the gene ends were 3 bases for V and 1 base for J; bases not matched to a gene: 8. Germline CDR1 is KGHSH and CDR2 is LQKENI. CDR3 sequence: CASSPDRVGENTEAFF. CDR3 in DNA: TGTGCCAGCTCACCCGACAGGGTAGGGGAGAACACTGAAGCTTTCTTT. Looking up the rest from reference TRBV18 and TRBJ1-1 gives the full variable domain: NAGVMQNPRHLVRRRGQEARLRCSPMKGHSHVYWYRQLPEEGLKFMVYLQKENIIDESGMPKERFSAEFPKEGPSILRIQQVVRGDSAAYFCASSPDRVGENTEAFFGQGTRLTVV.

V and J are TRBV5-1 and TRBJ1-3, with D hard to call. CDR1 SGHRS and CDR2 YFSETQ come from the germline V gene. This CDR3 contains 16 residues. V was trimmed by 4 bases and J by 0 bases, leaving 14 bases between them. The CDR3 is CASSPRVLNSGNTIYF. The CDR3 DNA reads as TGCGCCAGCAGCCCCCGGGTCCTGAACTCTGGAAACACCATATATTTT.

Ten or more counts support this clonotype. The chain recombines TRBV7-8 with TRBJ2-3, with TRBD2 as a possible D gene (5 bases). The CDR3 is made up of 14 amino acids. Trimming pared 1 base from V and 5 bases from J, leaving 10 bases between. Germline CDR1 is SGHVS and CDR2 is FQNEAQ. The CDR3 spells CASSLGTAGDTQYF. CDR3 in DNA: TGTGCCAGCAGCTTAGGGACTGCAGGAGATACGCAGTATTTT. Complete variable domain (other parts from reference TRBV7-8 and TRBJ2-3): GAGVSQSPRYKVAKRGQDVALRCDPISGHVSLFWYQQALGQGPEFLTYFQNEAQLDKSGLPSDRFFAERPEGSVSTLKIQRTQQEDSAVYLCASSLGTAGDTQYFGPGTRLTVL.

This clonotype came up many times. V usage is TRBV20-1 and J usage is TRBJ1-1, with a possible D match to TRBD1 (6 bases). The ends were cut back, 3 bases at V and 3 bases at J, with 11 bases in the middle. CDR3 length equals 13 residues. Germline loops: CDR1 DFQATT, CDR2 SNEGSKA (reference sequence). In DNA form, the CDR3 reads TGCAGTGCTAGCAACAGGGTCGACACTGAAGCTTTCTTT. This translates into CSASNRVDTEAFF.

The table lists this clonotype with many counts. This chain joins TRBV29-1 and TRBJ2-1; no clear D gene. Per the germline V gene, CDR1 is SQVTM and CDR2 is ANQGSEA. Trimming cost V 7 bases and J 2 bases, with 15 bases left between them. CDR3 length: 14 amino acids. The CDR3 bases are TGCAGCGCCCTGACTCGAAACCCCTACAATGAGCAGTTCTTC. It codes for CSALTRNPYNEQFF.

This clonotype was recorded at least ten times. One end of the junction varies from germline; a read error may be responsible. The chain employs TRBV7-9 and TRBJ1-1, with D possibly matching TRBD1 (6 bases). Per germline, CDR1 SEHNR and CDR2 FQNEAQ (reference sequence). The CDR3 length is 13 residues. The CDR3 DNA sequence: TGTGCCAGTGGGAAAGGGGGGAACTCTGAAGCTTTCTTT. Translating gives CASGKGGNSEAFF.

This clonotype was detected a few times. The J gene is TRBJ2-1, the V gene TRBV20-1; D possibly uses TRBD1 or TRBD2 (5 bases each). Trimming removed 0 bases at V and 1 base at J, with 13 bases between. The length of the CDR3 is 16 residues. The germline CDR1 and CDR2 sequences are DFQATT and SNEGSKA (reference sequence). CDR3 nucleotide sequence: TGCAGTGCTAGAGATTTTCGGGACCGATCCTACAATGAGCAGTTCTTC. Its translation: CSARDFRDRSYNEQFF.

This clonotype appeared a few times. The genes are TRBV11-3 and TRBJ2-7; no clear D gene. The V and J ends lost 5 bases and 1 base respectively, with 12 bases between them. Germline values: CDR1 SGHNT, CDR2 YENEEA. The CDR3 totals 14 residues. The CDR3 protein is CASSPRRKSYEQYF. The DNA of the CDR3 is TGTGCCAGCAGCCCCCGGAGAAAATCCTACGAGCAGTACTTC.

This clonotype was recorded many times. CDR3 nucleotide sequence: TGTGCCAGCAGCCTCATTAGTGGGCAGGGGTCCTACGAGCAGTACTTC. Protein sequence: CASSLISGQGSYEQYF. The chain combines TRBV11-2 with TRBJ2-7, with D perhaps TRBD1 (6 bases). V lost 5 bases and J lost 1, with 18 bases in between. In germline, CDR1 is SGHAT, CDR2 FQNNGV. CDR3 length: 16 amino acids. Using reference TRBV11-2 and TRBJ2-7 for the parts outside the CDR3, the full variable domain is EAGVAQSPRYKIIEKRQSVAFWCNPISGHATLYWYQQILGQGPKLLIQFQNNGVVDDSQLPKDRFSAERLKGVDSTLKIQPAKLEDSAVYLCASSLISGQGSYEQYFGPGTRLTVT.

This clonotype has a count of ten or more. The V gene is TRBV18, the J gene TRBJ2-3; TRBD2 aligns across 11 bases. Looked up from germline, CDR1 is KGHSH and CDR2 is LQKENI. V lost 0 bases, J lost 8 bases, and 1 base stayed unmatched. CDR3 length equals 14 residues. CDR3 in amino acids: CASSPPTSGSTQYF. DNA for the CDR3: TGTGCCAGCTCACCACCCACTAGCGGGAGTACGCAGTATTTT.